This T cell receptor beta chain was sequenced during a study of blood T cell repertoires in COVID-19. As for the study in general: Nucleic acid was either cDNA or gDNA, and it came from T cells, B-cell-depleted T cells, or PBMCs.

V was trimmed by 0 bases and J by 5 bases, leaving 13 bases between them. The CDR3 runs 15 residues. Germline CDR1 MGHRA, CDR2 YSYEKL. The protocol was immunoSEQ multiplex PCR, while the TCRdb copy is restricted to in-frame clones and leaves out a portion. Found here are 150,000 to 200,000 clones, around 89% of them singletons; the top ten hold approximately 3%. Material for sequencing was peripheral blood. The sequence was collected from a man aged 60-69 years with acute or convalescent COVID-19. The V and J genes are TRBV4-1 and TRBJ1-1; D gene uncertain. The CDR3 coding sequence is TGCGCCAGCAGCCAAGACGGGGTTCCGAAGACTGAAGCTTTCTTT. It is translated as CASSQDGVPKTEAFF.